These T cell receptor beta chains were read from a single sample in a study of T cells after yellow fever vaccination. TCRdb ran MiXCR on the 5' RACE reads and lists one entry per CDR3 protein. This table has a few hundred thousand distinct CDR3 sequences, about a sixth appearing once. This sample comprised PBMCs, obtained more than 4 days after the first yellow fever vaccination. The source of these receptors is a man aged 18 to 29 who received the YFV17D yellow fever vaccine. The CDR3 runs from the conserved cysteine through the conserved F or W. Each record gives: V gene, D gene, CDR3 protein. A D gene is named only where the DNA matches it firmly.

v_gene: TRBV19
d_gene: TRBD1
CDR3aa: CASSRPDRGNTEAFF

v_gene: TRBV3-1
d_gene: NA
CDR3aa: CASSQPLFEAGNTIYF

v_gene: TRBV7-2
d_gene: TRBD1
CDR3aa: CASSLEGTGPMPQHF

v_gene: TRBV6-5
d_gene: TRBD1
CDR3aa: CASNPQGGKLFF

v_gene: TRBV4-1
d_gene: TRBD2
CDR3aa: CASSPRGGGAPIGTDTQYF

v_gene: TRBV7-9
d_gene: NA
CDR3aa: CASSLSNGGSEAFF

v_gene: TRBV10-2
d_gene: NA
CDR3aa: CASSASDNTEAFF

v_gene: TRBV6-5
d_gene: NA
CDR3aa: CASRSYSPGAVFYGYTF

v_gene: TRBV21-1
d_gene: NA
CDR3aa: CASSKWGGQETQYF

v_gene: TRBV7-9
d_gene: NA
CDR3aa: CASSTQGDQPQHF

v_gene: TRBV4-2
d_gene: NA
CDR3aa: CASSQSQLSNQPQHF

v_gene: TRBV10-2
d_gene: NA
CDR3aa: CASSDPRSYNEQFF

v_gene: TRBV5-1
d_gene: NA
CDR3aa: CASSFLTTGDYGYTF

v_gene: TRBV6-2/TRBV6-3
d_gene: TRBD1
CDR3aa: CASTDRAIFYGYTF

v_gene: TRBV4-3
d_gene: TRBD2
CDR3aa: CASSSPAGGTDTQYF

v_gene: TRBV7-3
d_gene: NA
CDR3aa: CASSRTVNTGELFF

v_gene: TRBV5-6
d_gene: TRBD1
CDR3aa: CASSPWDRSYGYTF

v_gene: TRBV5-1
d_gene: TRBD2
CDR3aa: CASSFLAGNTDTQYF

v_gene: TRBV20-1
d_gene: TRBD1
CDR3aa: CSARKPGQGNQPQHF

v_gene: TRBV4-2
d_gene: NA
CDR3aa: CASSQDRQSPEAFF

v_gene: TRBV7-2
d_gene: NA
CDR3aa: CASSLGLPEQYF

v_gene: TRBV6-4
d_gene: NA
CDR3aa: CASRTSPDHSPLHF

v_gene: TRBV28
d_gene: NA
CDR3aa: CASNTASSGANVLTF

v_gene: TRBV29-1
d_gene: TRBD2
CDR3aa: CSVDGGDYEQYF

v_gene: TRBV3-1
d_gene: NA
CDR3aa: CASLQGIRWDPGANVLTF

v_gene: TRBV19
d_gene: NA
CDR3aa: CASKWGDEQFF

v_gene: TRBV15
d_gene: TRBD2
CDR3aa: CATSRDVEVASGGTGELFF

v_gene: TRBV6-5
d_gene: TRBD2
CDR3aa: CASSSPGGGTQYF

v_gene: TRBV11-2
d_gene: TRBD1
CDR3aa: CASSQPYRGFNGYTF

v_gene: TRBV20-1
d_gene: NA
CDR3aa: CSARLPGTDTQYF

v_gene: TRBV12-3/TRBV12-4
d_gene: NA
CDR3aa: CAIAQVYNSPLHF

v_gene: TRBV12-3/TRBV12-4
d_gene: TRBD1
CDR3aa: CASSSRQGKRYEQYF

v_gene: TRBV9
d_gene: NA
CDR3aa: CASSADGRTNYGYTF

v_gene: TRBV7-6
d_gene: NA
CDR3aa: CASSARGGRNPLTQFF

v_gene: TRBV12-3/TRBV12-4
d_gene: TRBD2
CDR3aa: CASSLAGGRTQYF

v_gene: TRBV4-2
d_gene: TRBD2
CDR3aa: CASSQDRGGGASVDTQYF

v_gene: TRBV4-2
d_gene: TRBD2
CDR3aa: CASSQDREAQYF

v_gene: TRBV11-2
d_gene: NA
CDR3aa: CASSLERQSDTQYF

v_gene: TRBV7-6
d_gene: TRBD1
CDR3aa: CASSHTGTAGSNTGELFF

v_gene: TRBV28
d_gene: TRBD1
CDR3aa: CAILGQGALLGYTF

v_gene: TRBV6-1
d_gene: TRBD2
CDR3aa: CASSPSSGGALNEQFF